The rows below give T cell receptor beta chains drawn from one sample of a study of cytomegalovirus exposure and HLA in healthy donors. Clones were read by immunoSEQ multiplex PCR, and TCRdb kept only the in-frame ones, dropping some. Altogether 210,000 or so clones are present, about three quarters being singletons, with the ten largest covering 2.7%. The sample was PBMCs. Source of these receptors: a woman aged 55-69 years in good health and CMV-seropositive. The CDR3 runs from the conserved cysteine through the conserved F or W. D genes are given only for firm matches. For some rows the clone size is stated as once, few or many, or as a class when expanded; others skip it.

size,D,V,J,CDR3,DNA
-,TRBD2,TRBV28,TRBJ2-3,CASKSGGAGPDTQYF,TGTGCCAGCAAAAGCGGGGGGGCGGGGCCAGATACGCAGTATTTT
-,-,TRBV30,TRBJ1-1,CAWTGAGTEAFF,TGTGCCTGGACAGGGGCTGGCACTGAAGCTTTCTTT
-,TRBD2,TRBV7-8,TRBJ2-1,CASSRRGGIIYNEQFF,TGTGCCAGCAGCCGCCGGGGGGGGATAATATACAATGAGCAGTTCTTC
-,TRBD1,TRBV19,TRBJ2-7,CASSPDRETEQYF,TGTGCCAGTAGCCCCGACAGGGAGACCGAGCAGTACTTC
-,TRBD2,TRBV7-3,TRBJ2-3,CASSPTPLAGGTDTQYF,TGTGCCAGCAGCCCGACCCCCCTAGCGGGGGGCACAGATACGCAGTATTTT
-,-,TRBV27,TRBJ2-2,CASSTRGLSTGELFF,TGTGCCAGCAGCACCAGGGGCTTGAGCACCGGGGAGCTGTTTTTT
once,-,TRBV7-9,TRBJ2-5,CASSLAGGETQYF,TGTGCCAGCAGCTTAGCTGGAGGGGAGACCCAGTACTTC
-,-,TRBV19,TRBJ2-5,CASKEVQKETQYF,TGTGCCAGTAAGGAGGTGCAGAAGGAGACCCAGTACTTC
-,-,TRBV11-2,TRBJ2-2,CASSLNLNTGELFF,TGTGCCAGCAGCTTAAACTTGAACACCGGGGAGCTGTTTTTT
once,-,TRBV5-5,TRBJ1-2,CASRRKGVTPNGYTF,TGTGCCAGCAGGAGAAAGGGAGTTACTCCTAATGGCTACACCTTC
few,-,TRBV19,TRBJ1-5,CASSSEGQPQHF,TGTGCCAGTAGTAGTGAGGGACAGCCCCAGCATTTT
few,-,TRBV19,TRBJ1-5,CASSPRQAGQPQHF,TGTGCCAGTAGTCCCCGACAGGCTGGGCAGCCCCAGCATTTT
-,TRBD2,TRBV18,TRBJ2-7,CASSPTSTSVYEQYF,TGTGCCAGCTCACCAACTTCCACTAGCGTCTACGAGCAGTACTTC
-,-,TRBV27,TRBJ2-5,CASSLIQGLGQETQYF,TGTGCCAGCAGTTTAATCCAGGGCTTGGGGCAAGAGACCCAGTACTTC
-,TRBD1,TRBV4-1,TRBJ1-2,CASSQVQGQGSFYGYTF,TGCGCCAGCAGCCAAGTTCAAGGACAGGGATCTTTCTATGGCTACACCTTC
-,TRBD1,TRBV4-2,TRBJ2-1,CASSQGQGKYEQFF,TGTGCCAGCAGCCAGGGACAGGGTAAGTATGAGCAGTTCTTC
-,TRBD1,TRBV5-1,TRBJ2-7,CASTQGTGNYEQYF,TGCGCCAGCACCCAAGGGACAGGGAATTACGAGCAGTACTTC
once,-,TRBV5-4,TRBJ2-5,CASSLRGTQETQYF,TGTGCCAGCAGCTTGCGGGGGACCCAAGAGACCCAGTACTTC
-,TRBD2,TRBV7-6,TRBJ2-1,CASSLTPSGTYNEQFF,TGTGCCAGCAGCTTAACCCCTAGCGGGACCTACAATGAGCAGTTCTTC
-,-,TRBV5-1,TRBJ2-1,CASSLLAVQGEQFF,TGCGCCAGCAGCTTGTTAGCCGTCCAGGGTGAGCAGTTCTTC
-,TRBD1,TRBV19,TRBJ1-2,CASSFPGQTLFYGYTF,TGTGCCAGTAGTTTCCCGGGACAGACGCTATTCTATGGCTACACCTTC
few,-,TRBV2,TRBJ1-3,CASSAEENTIYF,TGTGCCAGCAGTGCGGAGGAAAACACCATATATTTT
few,-,TRBV5-1,TRBJ2-6,CASSLAGGSGANVLTF,TGCGCCAGCAGCTTGGCCGGGGGCTCTGGGGCCAACGTCCTGACTTTC
-,-,TRBV6-1,TRBJ1-5,CASSEHWSGERNFFQPQHF,TGTGCCAGCAGTGAACATTGGTCCGGGGAGCGGAACTTTTTTCAGCCCCAGCATTTT
-,TRBD1,TRBV5-1,TRBJ2-7,CASREWGTGVYEQYF,TGCGCCAGCAGGGAGTGGGGGACAGGGGTCTACGAGCAGTACTTC
few,-,TRBV6-5,TRBJ2-7,CASSTSGTNYYEQYF,TGTGCCAGCAGTACATCCGGGACAAACTACTACGAGCAGTACTTC
-,-,TRBV6-5,TRBJ2-1,CASSSGGSSYNEQFF,TGTGCCAGCAGCTCCGGGGGAAGCTCCTACAATGAGCAGTTCTTC
-,-,TRBV9,TRBJ1-2,CASSVGIGTYGYTF,TGTGCCAGCAGCGTAGGAATCGGTACCTATGGCTACACCTTC
few,TRBD2,TRBV5-4,TRBJ2-1,CASSRSGGPPYNEQFF,TGTGCCAGCAGCCGGAGCGGGGGGCCTCCCTACAATGAGCAGTTCTTC
-,-,TRBV29-1,TRBJ2-5,CSVRGETQYF,TGCAGCGTCCGGGGGGAGACCCAGTACTTC
-,TRBD1,TRBV29-1,TRBJ2-3,CSVGGTGISSGTQYF,TGCAGCGTGGGTGGGACAGGGATATCGTCAGGTACGCAGTATTTT
-,TRBD1,TRBV12-5,TRBJ2-2,CASGRRQGSPGELFF,TGTGCTAGTGGACGCCGACAGGGATCCCCGGGGGAGCTGTTTTTT
-,TRBD1,TRBV7-2,TRBJ1-5,CASSYYTGGTNQPQHF,TGTGCCAGCAGCTACTATACAGGGGGAACTAATCAGCCCCAGCATTTT
-,-,TRBV5-5,TRBJ2-7,CASSSDGSYGEQYF,TGTGCCAGCAGTTCAGACGGAAGCTACGGGGAGCAGTACTTC
few,-,TRBV7-3,TRBJ2-3,CASSSTGLDTQYF,TGTGCCAGCAGCTCTACAGGGCTGGATACGCAGTATTTT
-,TRBD1,TRBV9,TRBJ1-2,CASSQGQVGNYGYTF,TGTGCCAGCAGCCAAGGACAGGTTGGAAACTATGGCTACACCTTC
-,TRBD1,TRBV7-9,TRBJ2-6,CASSPGQGRSGANVLTF,TGTGCCAGCAGCCCCGGACAGGGGAGGTCTGGGGCCAACGTCCTGACTTTC
-,TRBD2,TRBV25-1,TRBJ2-7,CASSEYSGSSYEQYF,TGTGCCAGCAGTGAATATAGCGGGAGTTCCTACGAGCAGTACTTC
-,TRBD1,TRBV7-6,TRBJ2-2,CASSLVGGTGGLGELFF,TGTGCCAGCAGCTTAGTTGGCGGGACAGGGGGCCTCGGGGAGCTGTTTTTT
-,TRBD1,TRBV7-9,TRBJ1-6,CASSPQGIGSPLHF,TGTGCCAGCAGCCCACAGGGGATCGGTTCACCCCTCCACTTT